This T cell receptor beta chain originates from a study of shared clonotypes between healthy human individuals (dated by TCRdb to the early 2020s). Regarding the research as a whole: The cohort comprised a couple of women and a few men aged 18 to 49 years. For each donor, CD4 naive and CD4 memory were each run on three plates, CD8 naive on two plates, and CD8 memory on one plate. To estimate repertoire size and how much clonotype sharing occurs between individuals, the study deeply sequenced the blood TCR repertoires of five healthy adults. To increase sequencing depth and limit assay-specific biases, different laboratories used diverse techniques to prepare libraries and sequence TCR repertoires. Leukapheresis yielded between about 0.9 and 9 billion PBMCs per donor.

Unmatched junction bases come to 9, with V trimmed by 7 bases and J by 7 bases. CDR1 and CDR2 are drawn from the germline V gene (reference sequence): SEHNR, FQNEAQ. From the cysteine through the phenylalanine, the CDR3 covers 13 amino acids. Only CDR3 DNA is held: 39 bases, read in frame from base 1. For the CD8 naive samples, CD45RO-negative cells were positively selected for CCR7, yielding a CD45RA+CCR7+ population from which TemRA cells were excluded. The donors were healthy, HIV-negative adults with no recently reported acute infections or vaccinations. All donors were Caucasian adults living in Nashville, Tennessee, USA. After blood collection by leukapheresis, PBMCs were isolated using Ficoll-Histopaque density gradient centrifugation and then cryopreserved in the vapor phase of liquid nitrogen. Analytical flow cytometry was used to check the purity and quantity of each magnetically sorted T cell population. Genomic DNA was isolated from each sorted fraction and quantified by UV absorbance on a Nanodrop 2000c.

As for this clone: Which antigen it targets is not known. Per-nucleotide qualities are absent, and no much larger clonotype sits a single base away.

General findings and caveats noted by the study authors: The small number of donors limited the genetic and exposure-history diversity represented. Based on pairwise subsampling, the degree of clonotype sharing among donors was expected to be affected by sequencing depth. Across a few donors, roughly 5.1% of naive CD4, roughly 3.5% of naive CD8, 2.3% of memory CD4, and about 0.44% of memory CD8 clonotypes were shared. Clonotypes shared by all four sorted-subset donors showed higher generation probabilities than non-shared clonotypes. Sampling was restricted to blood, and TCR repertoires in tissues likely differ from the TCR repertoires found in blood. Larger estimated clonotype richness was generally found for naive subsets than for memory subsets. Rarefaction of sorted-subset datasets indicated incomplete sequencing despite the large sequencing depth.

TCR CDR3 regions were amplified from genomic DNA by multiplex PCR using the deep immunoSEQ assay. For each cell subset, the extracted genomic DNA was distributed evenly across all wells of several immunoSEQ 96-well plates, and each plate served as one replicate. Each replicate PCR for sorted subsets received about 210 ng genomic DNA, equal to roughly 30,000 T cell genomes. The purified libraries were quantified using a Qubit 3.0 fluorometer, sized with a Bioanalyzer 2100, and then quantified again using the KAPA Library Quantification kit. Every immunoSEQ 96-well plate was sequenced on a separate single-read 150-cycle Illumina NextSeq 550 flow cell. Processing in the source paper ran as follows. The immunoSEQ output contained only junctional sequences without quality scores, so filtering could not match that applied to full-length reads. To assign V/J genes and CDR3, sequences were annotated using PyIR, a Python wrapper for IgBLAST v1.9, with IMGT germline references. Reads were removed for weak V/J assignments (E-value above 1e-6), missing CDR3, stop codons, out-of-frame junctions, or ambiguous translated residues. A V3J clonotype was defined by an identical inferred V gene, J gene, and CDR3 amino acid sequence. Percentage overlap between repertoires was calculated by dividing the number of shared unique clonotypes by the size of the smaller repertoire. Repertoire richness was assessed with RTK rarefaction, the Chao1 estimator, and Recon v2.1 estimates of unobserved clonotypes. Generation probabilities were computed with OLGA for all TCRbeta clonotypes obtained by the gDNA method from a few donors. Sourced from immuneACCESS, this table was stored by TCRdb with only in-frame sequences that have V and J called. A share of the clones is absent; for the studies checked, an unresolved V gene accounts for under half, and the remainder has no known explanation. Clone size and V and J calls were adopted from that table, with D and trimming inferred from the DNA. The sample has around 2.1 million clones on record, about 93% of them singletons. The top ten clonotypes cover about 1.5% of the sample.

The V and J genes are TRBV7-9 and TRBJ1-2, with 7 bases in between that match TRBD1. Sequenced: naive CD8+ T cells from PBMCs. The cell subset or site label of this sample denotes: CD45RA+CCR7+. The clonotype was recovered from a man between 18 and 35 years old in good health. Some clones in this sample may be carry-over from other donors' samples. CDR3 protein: CASIDRDVRGYTF. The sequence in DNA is TGTGCCAGCATCGACAGGGATGTACGTGGCTACACCTTC.